Shown below are 15 T cell receptor beta chains from a single sample sequenced in a study of blood T cell repertoires in COVID-19. This table comes from immunoSEQ multiplex PCR, and its TCRdb copy is limited to in-frame clones, with some not included. Of approximately 190,000 clones listed, 86% are singletons. Sequences were obtained from PBMCs or T cells enriched from blood (not recorded which). The receptors derive from a woman in her 40s in a cohort exposed to, infected with or recovered from COVID-19 (not recorded which).

V gene TRBV7-9 combines with J gene TRBJ2-7; possible D gene TRBD2, 6 bases. The germline gives CDR1 SEHNR, CDR2 FQNEAQ (reference sequence). V was clipped by 2 bases and J by 1 base, with 24 bases between them. The CDR3 runs to 19 residues. The CDR3 DNA reads as TGTGCCAGCAGCTTATGGCAAACCCTTAGGCGGGATAGTTCCTACGAGCAGTACTTC. It yields the protein CASSLWQTLRRDSSYEQYF.

V is TRBV5-5 and J is TRBJ2-3; D remains unclear. The CDR3 covers 13 residues. The germline CDR1 and CDR2 sequences are SGHKS and YYEKEE (reference sequence). Between the trimmed V and J ends, which lost 4 bases and 4 bases, there was a span of 10 bases. The CDR3 region has the DNA TGTGCCAGCAGCCGTCTCCGCGCAGATACGCAGTATTTT. Translated, it gives CASSRLRADTQYF.

The chain is built from TRBV28 and TRBJ1-4; 7 nucleotides align to TRBD1. J gave up 5 bases and V 6 bases, and 9 bases lay outside the gene matches. The germline CDR1 and CDR2 sequences are MDHEN and SYDVKM. This CDR3 comprises 15 residues. Here the CDR3 reads CASRTIRRGNEKLFF. CDR3 DNA sequence: TGTGCCAGCAGAACAATCCGCAGGGGGAATGAAAAACTGTTTTTT.

This clone was counted once. The genes are TRBV15 and TRBJ1-2, with a possible D match to TRBD1 (5 bases). The germline gives CDR1 LNHNV, CDR2 YYDKDF (reference sequence). The length of the CDR3 is 13 residues. The V end lost 4 bases, the J end lost 8 bases, and 14 bases lay between the germline ends. The DNA for the CDR3 is TGTGCCACCAGCAACCAGCCAGGGCGAGGCTACACCTTC. Translated, it gives CATSNQPGRGYTF.

The rearrangement uses TRBV19 and TRBJ2-1, with 8 bases lining up with TRBD2. The CDR3 totals 17 residues. After removal of 5 bases from V and 4 bases from J, the junction contained 13 bases not matched to a gene. The V gene's germline CDR1 is LNHDA and CDR2 SQIVND (reference sequence). CDR3 in DNA: TGTGCCAGTAGTTCAAAAATTATAGCGGGAAGTTACAATGAGCAGTTCTTC. Protein product: CASSSKIIAGSYNEQFF.

The chain employs TRBV7-8 and TRBJ1-5; the match to TRBD1 covers 7 bases. With 2 bases clipped from V and 4 bases from J, the junction kept 8 bases outside the gene matches. Looked up from germline, CDR1 is SGHVS and CDR2 is FQNEAQ. The CDR3 spans 16 residues. CDR3 nucleotide sequence: TGTGCCAGCAGCTTAAAGAGACAGGGTAGAAATCAGCCCCAGCATTTT. This codes for CASSLKRQGRNQPQHF.

This chain joins TRBV27 and TRBJ2-3; 12 bases line up with TRBD2. The CDR3 covers 15 residues. The germline V gene encodes CDR1 MNHEY and CDR2 SMNVEV (reference sequence). J was trimmed by 6 bases and V by 3 bases; bases with no gene match: 4. The CDR3 DNA sequence: TGTGCCAGCAGTTTTCTAGCGGGAGGGGGGGATACGCAGTATTTT. This codes for CASSFLAGGGDTQYF.

This clone was seen only a few times. The rearrangement joins TRBV10-3 to TRBJ1-5, with unresolved D. Germline values: CDR1 ENHRY, CDR2 SYGVKD. Trimming stripped 3 bases from V and 5 bases from J, with 11 bases between. The CDR3 has 14 amino acids. The CDR3, as DNA: TGTGCCATCAGTGAATCTTACGGGGATCAGCCCCAGCATTTT. Its protein product is CAISESYGDQPQHF.

The V gene is TRBV5-1, the J gene TRBJ2-7, with 8 bases matching TRBD2. J lost 1 base, V lost 0 bases, and 6 bases had no gene match. Germline lookup yields CDR1 SGHRS and CDR2 YFSETQ. CDR3 length equals 16 residues. CDR3 in amino acids: CASSLGVLAGSYEQYF. Written as DNA, the CDR3 is TGCGCCAGCAGCTTGGGCGTATTAGCGGGGTCCTACGAGCAGTACTTC.

This clone has only a few counts. V and J are TRBV4-2 and TRBJ2-2; 8 bases map to TRBD2. V shed 0 bases, J shed 4 bases, and the junction held 4 bases outside the gene matches. The CDR3 is 16 residues long. Germline CDR1 reads LGHNA; CDR2 reads YNFKEQ. The CDR3, as DNA: TGTGCCAGCAGCCAAGATATCCTAGCGGGCACCGGGGAGCTGTTTTTT. It specifies CASSQDILAGTGELFF.

V is TRBV5-6 and J is TRBJ2-1; tentative D call: TRBD2 (6 bases). Trimming took 4 bases from V and 7 from J, leaving 12 bases between them. The CDR3 is made up of 13 amino acids. Germline CDR1 SGHDT, CDR2 YYEEEE. CDR3 residues: CASSRGTTNEQFF. CDR3 DNA: TGTGCCAGCAGCCGCGGGACGACGAATGAGCAGTTCTTC.

The chain uses TRBV9 and TRBJ1-3; a possible D gene is TRBD1 (6 bases). Between the trimmed V and J ends, which lost 3 bases and 2 bases, there was a span of 6 bases. The CDR3 sequence is 13 residues long. Germline lookup yields CDR1 SGDLS and CDR2 YYNGEE. DNA for the CDR3: TGTGCCAGCAGCGAGGGGGCTGGAAACACCATATATTTT. This translates into CASSEGAGNTIYF.

The chain employs TRBV7-9 and TRBJ2-7; unclear D gene. The V gene's germline CDR1 is SEHNR and CDR2 FQNEAQ (reference sequence). The CDR3 runs to 14 residues. Trimming left V 0 bases short and J 2 bases short, with 8 bases between. CDR3 in amino acids: CASSLAVSPYEQYF. The CDR3 DNA sequence: TGTGCCAGCAGCTTAGCAGTCAGTCCCTACGAGCAGTACTTC.

In DNA form, the CDR3 reads TGTGCCAGCTCAGACCCCGGACAGGGGCCGGGAGAGACCCAGTACTTC. It translates to CASSDPGQGPGETQYF. The chain uses TRBV18 and TRBJ2-5; 9 bases align to TRBD1. The CDR3 is made up of 16 amino acids. Germline V gene sequence: CDR1 KGHSH, CDR2 LQKENI. Germline trimming cut 5 bases from V and 4 bases from J; bases unmatched to any gene: 11.

V is TRBV4-1 and J is TRBJ1-5; 7 bases agree with TRBD1. V was clipped by 2 bases and J by 9 bases; unmatched bases: 13. The CDR3 is 16 amino acids. Germline assignment: CDR1 MGHRA and CDR2 YSYEKL. CDR3 in DNA: TGCGCCAGCAGCCAAAACCTTCGACAGGGCGGGCGGCCCCAGCATTTT. Translated: CASSQNLRQGGRPQHF.